This T cell receptor beta chain appears in the sequencing data of a study of response to subunit inactivated influenza vaccine. General study points: New T cells are recruited in small numbers by each seasonal influenza vaccination, according to the authors' suggestion.

MiXCR, applied by TCRdb to the RT-PCR reads, yields one record per CDR3 protein. The sample holds hundreds of thousands of distinct CDR3 sequences; about 10% are singletons and the top ten take 10%. This clonotype was seen many times. Its antigen is as yet unknown. Germline loops: CDR1 SGHDT, CDR2 YYEEEE. Trimming took 1 base from V and 5 from J, leaving 9 bases between them. This CDR3 comprises 13 residues. The V call is TRBV5-6, the J call TRBJ2-5; D is ambiguous. The sample in question was PBMCs from blood, obtained on the day of vaccination. This sequence originates from a man aged 45-60 years who received an inactivated influenza vaccine. Here the CDR3 DNA reads TGTGCCAGCAGCTTGAAAGGTGCGGAGACCCAGTACTTC. It codes for CASSLKGAETQYF.